These 22 T cell receptor beta chains share one sample of origin, sequenced in a study of blood T cell repertoires in COVID-19. The repertoire was sequenced with immunoSEQ multiplex PCR; TCRdb's copy has only in-frame clones and lacks some. Of tens of thousands of clones in the sample, 85% to 90% were seen once. Sequencing input: peripheral blood. Receptor source: a human donor in a cohort sampled during active COVID-19.

The genes are TRBV29-1 and TRBJ2-1, with 13 bases fitting TRBD2. Unmatched junction bases numbered 12, after V lost 2 bases and J lost 8 bases. Germline lookup yields CDR1 SQVTM and CDR2 ANQGSEA. The length of the CDR3 is 17 residues. CDR3 nucleotide sequence: TGCAGCGTTGAAACTAGCGGGAGGGCCAAGGTTTATTATGAGCAGTTCTTC. It yields the protein CSVETSGRAKVYYEQFF.

The chain links TRBV5-4 to TRBJ2-3; TRBD2 matches at 8 bases. The CDR3 spans 15 residues. J was trimmed by 6 bases and V by 4 bases; bases with no gene match: 10. Germline CDR1 SGHNT, CDR2 YYREEE (reference sequence). The CDR3 sequence: CASSPGAGRVDTQYF. In DNA form, the CDR3 reads TGTGCCAGCAGCCCTGGTGCCGGGAGGGTGGATACGCAGTATTTT.

Of note for this clone: A junction boundary mismatches the germline segment, possibly from a read error. The chain links TRBV6-5 to TRBJ2-7, with 8 bases aligning to TRBD2. The germline V gene encodes CDR1 MNHEY and CDR2 SVGAGI. This CDR3 has 11 amino acids. Written as DNA, the CDR3 is TGCTCAGCGGGAGACTCCTACGAGCAGTACTTC. Translation gives CSAGDSYEQYF.

Concerning this clone: Distinct nucleotide sequences in the sample also encode this CDR3. This chain links TRBV7-2 with TRBJ1-5; the D is unclear. Germline V gene data show CDR1 as SGHTA and CDR2 as FQGNSA. There are 13 residues in the CDR3. The V and J ends lost 4 bases and 0 bases respectively, with 4 bases between them. The CDR3 region is CASSSDSNQPQHF. The CDR3 DNA follows: TGTGCCAGCAGCTCAGATAGCAATCAGCCCCAGCATTTT.

This sequence joins TRBV5-1 and TRBJ2-7, with TRBD1 matching 8 bases. This CDR3 contains 14 residues. Germline V CDR1 and CDR2: SGHRS, YFSETQ. V trimming: 9 bases; J trimming: 1 base; junction bases outside the gene matches: 9. CDR3 coding DNA: TGCGCCACCACAACCGGGACAGGTTCCTACGAGCAGTACTTC. It is translated as CATTTGTGSYEQYF.

This clone appeared once. The V and J genes are TRBV6-6 and TRBJ1-1, with 9 bases matching TRBD1. The junction had 10 bases not matched to a gene; V was cut back by 5 bases and J by 9 bases. Looked up from germline, CDR1 is MNHNY and CDR2 is SVGAGI (reference sequence). This CDR3 region has 14 residues. CDR3 coding DNA: TGTGCCAGCAGTCCCCCGGGACAGGGCTTTAAAGCTTTCTTT. This gives the protein CASSPPGQGFKAFF.

V and J are TRBV6-5 and TRBJ2-1, with 7 bases lining up with TRBD2. Unmatched junction bases numbered 8, after V lost 7 bases and J lost 8 bases. CDR1 and CDR2 from the germline V gene are MNHEY and SVGAGI. This CDR3 is built from 13 residues. CDR3 amino acids: CASNAGEGDEQFF. Written as DNA, the CDR3 is TGTGCCAGCAATGCGGGAGAGGGCGATGAGCAGTTCTTC.

This clone was recorded once. The CDR3 loop reads CASSWPGTEDSPLHF. The CDR3 nucleotides read TGTGCCAGCAGCTGGCCTGGGACAGAGGATTCACCCCTCCACTTT. The rearrangement uses TRBV7-2 and TRBJ1-6; the match to TRBD1 covers 7 bases. Germline V gives CDR1 SGHTA, CDR2 FQGNSA. The CDR3 consists of 15 residues. Unmatched junction bases numbered 8, after V lost 4 bases and J lost 8 bases.

The chain is built from TRBV5-4 and TRBJ2-7; 9 nucleotides agree with TRBD2. CDR1 is SGHNT and CDR2 is YYREEE in the germline V gene (reference sequence). V dropped 0 bases and J dropped 2; count of bases not matched to a gene: 3. The CDR3 totals 15 residues. The CDR3 reads CASSLDLAGAYEQYF. The CDR3 DNA reads TGTGCCAGCAGCTTGGATTTAGCGGGGGCCTACGAGCAGTACTTC.

This clone was seen a few times. The rearrangement links TRBV24-1 to TRBJ2-5; tentatively, D is TRBD2 (5 bases). Trimming shortened V by 5 bases and J by 5 bases, and 17 bases separated the two germline ends. The CDR3 spans 15 residues. Germline-derived CDR1 and CDR2 are KGHDR and SFDVKD. In DNA, the CDR3 is TGTGCCACCAGTGCAGCGGCAGCCCTAGGGGAGACCCAGTACTTC. It translates to CATSAAAALGETQYF.

By proportion, this clone is medium-sized (0.01 to 0.1%). The chain is built from TRBV5-1 and TRBJ1-6; D might be TRBD1 (5 bases). The CDR3 loop spans 15 amino acids. The V end was cut by 5 bases, the J end by 9 bases, with 18 bases between. CDR1 is SGHRS and CDR2 is YFSETQ in the germline V gene. CDR3 loop: CASRGDWGSISPLHF. CDR3 sequence (DNA): TGCGCCAGCAGAGGGGACTGGGGCTCAATTTCACCCCTCCACTTT.

V is TRBV5-1 and J is TRBJ1-4, with a weak D call TRBD1 (5 bases). V shed 6 bases and J shed 7 bases, with 16 bases lying between them. The CDR3 consists of 14 residues. Germline V lookup: CDR1 SGHRS, CDR2 YFSETQ. The CDR3 sequence is CASTLGHSGEKLFF. DNA of the CDR3: TGCGCCAGCACCCTAGGACACTCGGGTGAAAAACTGTTTTTT.

The genes are TRBV6-5 and TRBJ1-5; D ambiguous. CDR1 and CDR2 from the germline V gene are MNHEY and SVGAGI. The V gene lost 0 bases and the J gene lost 9 bases, with 9 bases spanning the gap. The CDR3 spans 13 residues. Here the CDR3 DNA reads TGTGCCAGCAGTTACTCGGAGGGTAGGCCCCAGCATTTT. Amino acids: CASSYSEGRPQHF.

This sequence joins TRBV7-9 and TRBJ1-6; perhaps TRBD1 as D (6 bases). This CDR3 region has 15 residues. V was cut by 3 bases and J by 6 bases, with 12 bases left in between. The germline gives CDR1 SEHNR, CDR2 FQNEAQ (reference sequence). The CDR3 DNA follows: TGTGCCAGCAGCTTCGGGACAACAACTAATTCACCCCTCCACTTT. It specifies CASSFGTTTNSPLHF.

The CDR3 loop reads CASSVSYTEAFF. The CDR3 DNA reads TGTGCCAGCAGCGTCTCGTACACTGAAGCTTTCTTT. The chain has TRBV12-3 or TRBV12-4 and TRBJ1-1; D call uncertain. Trimming removed 6 bases at V and 3 bases at J, with 8 bases between. The CDR3 is 12 residues long.

The gene calls are TRBV5-1 and TRBJ2-1; weak D call: TRBD1 (6 bases). The CDR3 is made up of 15 amino acids. Trimming shortened V by 0 bases and J by 6 bases, and 13 bases separated the two germline ends. Germline values: CDR1 SGHRS, CDR2 YFSETQ. CDR3 nucleotide sequence: TGCGCCAGCAGCTTGGGGCCGGCAGGGGTCAATGAGCAGTTCTTC. It translates to CASSLGPAGVNEQFF.

The J gene is TRBJ1-6, the V gene TRBV7-2, with a weak D call TRBD1 (6 bases). Trimming cost V 4 bases and J 14 bases, with 15 bases left between them. The CDR3 has 13 amino acids. Looked up from germline, CDR1 is SGHTA and CDR2 is FQGNSA. The CDR3 region has the DNA TGTGCCAGCAGCTACGGACAGACCGCGGCCCTCCACTTT. This gives the protein CASSYGQTAALHF. The full variable domain, rest sourced from reference TRBV7-2 and TRBJ1-6, is GAGVSQSPSNKVTEKGKDVELRCDPISGHTALYWYRQSLGQGLEFLIYFQGNSAPDKSGLPSDRFSAERTGGSVSTLTIQRTQQEDSAVYLCASSYGQTAALHFGNGTRLTVT.

The V and J genes are TRBV11-2 and TRBJ2-1; tentative D call: TRBD1 (6 bases). V lost 0 bases to trimming and J lost 9 bases, with 12 bases between them. The germline gives CDR1 SGHAT, CDR2 FQNNGV. The CDR3 totals 14 residues. The CDR3 here is CASSLDLGAREQFF. In DNA form, the CDR3 reads TGTGCCAGCAGCTTAGATCTGGGGGCCCGTGAGCAGTTCTTC. The entire variable domain, with the rest obtained from reference TRBV11-2 and TRBJ2-1, is as follows: EAGVAQSPRYKIIEKRQSVAFWCNPISGHATLYWYQQILGQGPKLLIQFQNNGVVDDSQLPKDRFSAERLKGVDSTLKIQPAKLEDSAVYLCASSLDLGAREQFFGPGTRLTVL.

V usage is TRBV6-2 or TRBV6-3 and J usage is TRBJ2-1; 8 positions match TRBD2. Per germline, CDR1 MNHEY and CDR2 SVGEGT. Trimming removed 2 bases from V and 8 bases from J; junction bases left unmatched: 8. The CDR3 sequence is 15 residues long. CDR3 coding DNA: TGTGCCAGCAGTTACGAGACTAGCGCAAAGGATGAGCAGTTCTTC. Translated, it gives CASSYETSAKDEQFF.

This clone was seen more than once but under ten times. This rearrangement joins TRBV6-5 to TRBJ2-2; no firm D call. Between the trimmed V and J ends, which lost 8 bases and 2 bases, there was a span of 6 bases. Germline assignment: CDR1 MNHEY and CDR2 SVGAGI. The CDR3 has 12 residues. The CDR3 nucleotides are TGTGCCAGCTCCAGAAACACCGGGGAGCTGTTTTTT. Translation: CASSRNTGELFF.

The chain uses TRBV5-1 and TRBJ2-5; D ambiguous. V lost 6 bases to trimming and J lost 7 bases, with 10 bases between them. This CDR3 has 11 residues. Germline loops: CDR1 SGHRS, CDR2 YFSETQ. The DNA for the CDR3 is TGCGCCAGCACCCGGTCGGGGACCCAGTACTTC. It translates to CASTRSGTQYF.

This clone came up once. The V call is TRBV18, the J call TRBJ1-4; the D gene is possibly TRBD1 (5 bases). CDR3 length: 14 residues. CDR1 KGHSH and CDR2 LQKENI come from the germline V gene. Trimming cost V 3 bases and J 8 bases, with 13 bases left between them. In DNA, the CDR3 is TGTGCCAGCTCACCTTCGGGGGAGGTGGAAAAACTGTTTTTT. Protein: CASSPSGEVEKLFF.